Below, 31 T cell receptor beta chains from the same sample are listed, as sequenced in a study of technical replicates of blood from a few donors. Sequencing was performed with immunoSEQ multiplex PCR; in TCRdb, only in-frame clones are kept and a portion is missing. The sample contains about 44,000 clones, around 96% of which appear only once. Material for sequencing was T cells isolated from PBMCs. These receptors originate from a human donor in good health.

The V gene is TRBV29-1, the J gene TRBJ1-2, with 10 positions matching TRBD1. With 6 bases clipped from V and 2 bases from J, the junction kept 0 bases outside the gene matches. The CDR3 spans 12 residues. Germline CDR1 and CDR2: SQVTM and ANQGSEA. CDR3: CSVGQGNYGYTF. CDR3 nucleotides: TGCAGCGTGGGACAGGGGAACTATGGCTACACCTTC.

J is TRBJ1-5 and V is TRBV28; maybe TRBD1 (5 bases). This CDR3 is built from 14 residues. V was pared by 2 bases and J by 6 bases, with 11 bases between. Germline V CDR1 and CDR2: MDHEN, SYDVKM. The CDR3 nucleotides read TGTGCCAGCAGTTTAGGGGCGCGCGGTCAGCCCCAGCATTTT. It yields the protein CASSLGARGQPQHF.

The V call is TRBV7-9, the J call TRBJ2-3; a weak D match, TRBD2 (6 bases). Between the trimmed V and J ends, which lost 4 bases and 8 bases, there was a span of 16 bases. Per germline, CDR1 SEHNR and CDR2 FQNEAQ (reference sequence). The CDR3 runs 14 residues. DNA of the CDR3: TGTGCCAGCAGCTCCAATGGGACTGACGTTACGCAGTATTTT. Translation gives CASSSNGTDVTQYF.

The chain is built from TRBV7-8 and TRBJ2-2, with 7 bases that match TRBD2. CDR1 and CDR2 (germline): SGHVS, FQNEAQ. V shed 0 bases and J 5 bases; nucleotides not matched to a gene: 9. This CDR3 spans 17 amino acids. CDR3 sequence: CASSLAAAGVGTGELFF. The CDR3 DNA reads as TGTGCCAGCAGCTTAGCAGCGGCGGGAGTAGGGACCGGGGAGCTGTTTTTT. Drawing the rest from reference TRBV7-8 and TRBJ2-2, the complete variable domain is GAGVSQSPRYKVAKRGQDVALRCDPISGHVSLFWYQQALGQGPEFLTYFQNEAQLDKSGLPSDRFFAERPEGSVSTLKIQRTQQEDSAVYLCASSLAAAGVGTGELFFGEGSRLTVL.

The rearrangement joins TRBV10-3 to TRBJ2-5; possibly TRBD1 for D (5 bases). Germline lookup yields CDR1 ENHRY and CDR2 SYGVKD. This CDR3 is 17 amino acids long. V shed 4 bases and J shed 5 bases, with 23 bases lying between them. Here the CDR3 DNA reads TGTGCCATCAGTGGTACTATTCGGACATCTCACGGGGAGACCCAGTACTTC. Its translation: CAISGTIRTSHGETQYF.

The rearrangement uses TRBV11-2 and TRBJ2-7, with 7 nucleotides matching TRBD1. V trimming: 4 bases; J trimming: 3 bases; junction bases outside the gene matches: 3. Germline CDR1 is SGHAT and CDR2 is FQNNGV. CDR3 length: 13 residues. In nucleotides, the CDR3 is TGTGCCAGCAGCTCACGGGACAGCTACGAGCAGTACTTC. It encodes CASSSRDSYEQYF.

V usage is TRBV30 and J usage is TRBJ2-2; no firm D call. Trimming cost V 4 bases and J 3 bases, with 15 bases left between them. The CDR3 loop spans 15 amino acids. Germline CDR1 and CDR2: GTSNPN and SVGIG (reference sequence). The CDR3: CAWIADWPYTGELFF. The CDR3 DNA follows: TGTGCCTGGATAGCTGATTGGCCATACACCGGGGAGCTGTTTTTT.

CDR3 loop: CAWSPGTGELFF. In nucleotides, the CDR3 is TGTGCCTGGAGTCCAGGGACCGGGGAGCTGTTTTTT. The V call is TRBV30, the J call TRBJ2-2; a weak D match, TRBD1 (5 bases). The V gene's germline CDR1 is GTSNPN and CDR2 SVGIG (reference sequence). V lost 2 bases and J lost 5, with 6 bases in between. This CDR3 has 12 residues.

The J gene is TRBJ2-1, the V gene TRBV25-1; TRBD1 aligns across 7 bases. Germline V CDR1 and CDR2: MGHDK, SYGVNS. V dropped 2 bases and J dropped 8; count of bases not matched to a gene: 12. The CDR3 runs to 16 residues. The CDR3 loop reads CASSEIGGGHIDEQFF. The CDR3 DNA reads as TGTGCCAGCAGTGAAATAGGGGGCGGTCATATCGATGAGCAGTTCTTC.

CDR3 nucleotide sequence: TGTGCCAGCAGCTTTTCCGGGACTCTGAGGACTGAAGCTTTCTTT. This sequence encodes CASSFSGTLRTEAFF. The J gene is TRBJ1-1, the V gene TRBV7-8, with a tentative D call TRBD1 (5 bases). There are 15 residues in the CDR3. With 3 bases removed from V and 5 bases from J, the gap between germline ends came to 16 bases. The V gene's germline CDR1 is SGHVS and CDR2 FQNEAQ.

CDR3 DNA: TGTGCCAGCTGGACTAGCGGGAGGGATGAGACCCAGTACTTC. This sequence encodes CASWTSGRDETQYF. This rearrangement joins TRBV28 to TRBJ2-5, with 15 bases aligning to TRBD2. The V segment lost 8 bases and the J segment 5 bases; nucleotides outside the gene matches: 3. CDR1 and CDR2 from the germline V gene are MDHEN and SYDVKM. CDR3 length: 14 residues. Looking up the rest from reference TRBV28 and TRBJ2-5 gives the full variable domain: DVKVTQSSRYLVKRTGEKVFLECVQDMDHENMFWYRQDPGLGLRLIYFSYDVKMKEKGDIPEGYSVSREKKERFSLILESASTNQTSMYLCASWTSGRDETQYFGPGTRLLVL.

The V gene is TRBV7-9, the J gene TRBJ1-3; D is unclear. Per the germline V gene, CDR1 is SEHNR and CDR2 is FQNEAQ (reference sequence). Trimming removed 0 bases at V and 2 bases at J, with 8 bases between. The CDR3 contains 15 residues. The CDR3 reads CASSLAPGTGNTIYF. As DNA, the CDR3 is TGTGCCAGCAGCTTAGCGCCGGGGACTGGAAACACCATATATTTT.

In nucleotides, the CDR3 is TGTGCCAGCAGAGACAGGGATTTGTCACCCCTCCACTTT. Translating it yields CASRDRDLSPLHF. The V gene is TRBV25-1, the J gene TRBJ1-6; 7 bases fit TRBD1. The ends lost 6 bases at V and 10 bases at J; junction bases unmatched: 6. Germline V gene data show CDR1 as MGHDK and CDR2 as SYGVNS. CDR3 length: 13 amino acids. Supplemented by reference TRBV25-1 and TRBJ1-6, the full variable domain reads EADIYQTPRYLVIGTGKKITLECSQTMGHDKMYWYQQDPGMELHLIHYSYGVNSTEKGDLSSESTVSRIRTEHFPLTLESARPSHTSQYLCASRDRDLSPLHFGNGTRLTVT.

The chain carries TRBV19 and TRBJ2-7; D gene ambiguous. Trimming stripped 0 bases from V and 2 bases from J, with 11 bases between. The CDR3 covers 15 residues. The germline V gene encodes CDR1 LNHDA and CDR2 SQIVND (reference sequence). The CDR3 DNA reads as TGTGCCAGTAGTATAGAGGCCTCTCAAGCCTACGAGCAGTACTTC. Protein sequence: CASSIEASQAYEQYF. The whole variable domain, filled in from reference TRBV19 and TRBJ2-7, reads DGGITQSPKYLFRKEGQNVTLSCEQNLNHDAMYWYRQDPGQGLRLIYYSQIVNDFQKGDIAEGYSVSREKKESFPLTVTSAQKNPTAFYLCASSIEASQAYEQYFGPGTRLTVT.

This chain uses TRBV9 with TRBJ2-6; TRBD1 agrees at 12 bases. After removal of 1 base from V and 2 bases from J, the junction contained 10 bases not matched to a gene. CDR1 SGDLS and CDR2 YYNGEE come from the germline V gene. The CDR3 is 20 residues long. CDR3 protein: CASSVHPGTGGSAGANVLTF. The CDR3 bases are TGTGCCAGCAGCGTACACCCCGGGACAGGGGGCTCAGCTGGGGCCAACGTCCTGACTTTC.

The chain joins TRBV7-9 to TRBJ2-7; D possibly corresponds to TRBD2 (5 bases). The V and J ends lost 2 bases and 2 bases respectively, with 25 bases between them. Germline assignment: CDR1 SEHNR and CDR2 FQNEAQ (reference sequence). This CDR3 region has 19 residues. The CDR3 reads CASSLPTTARSLPTYEQYF. The DNA of the CDR3 is TGTGCCAGCAGCTTACCGACTACTGCCCGTAGTCTTCCTACCTACGAGCAGTACTTC.

The chain recombines TRBV25-1 with TRBJ1-1, with 8 bases identical to TRBD1. CDR3 length: 14 residues. Germline CDR1 MGHDK, CDR2 SYGVNS. The ends lost 4 bases at V and 4 bases at J; junction bases unmatched: 5. The CDR3 nucleotides are TGTGCCAGCAGTGTGACAGGGGCCGGCACTGAAGCTTTCTTT. It is translated as CASSVTGAGTEAFF.

This sequence joins TRBV4-3 and TRBJ2-1; TRBD2 matches at 7 bases. Trimming removed 8 bases from V and 4 bases from J; junction bases left unmatched: 11. The CDR3 runs to 15 residues. Germline CDR1 LGHNA, CDR2 YSLEER. The CDR3 protein is CASPKGGREYNEQFF. In DNA form, the CDR3 reads TGCGCCAGCCCCAAGGGCGGGAGAGAGTACAATGAGCAGTTCTTC.

The CDR3 protein is CAWTTVDPNTGELFF. Here the CDR3 DNA reads TGTGCCTGGACGACAGTCGACCCGAACACCGGGGAGCTGTTTTTT. The genes are TRBV30 and TRBJ2-2, with D maybe TRBD1 (5 bases). The germline gives CDR1 GTSNPN, CDR2 SVGIG (reference sequence). Trimming left V 4 bases short and J 0 bases short, with 12 bases between. The CDR3 sequence is 15 residues long.

The chain carries TRBV7-2 and TRBJ2-7, with D unresolved. V shed 4 bases and J shed 5 bases, with 15 bases lying between them. Germline values: CDR1 SGHTA, CDR2 FQGNSA. The CDR3 contains 14 residues. CDR3 in amino acids: CASSYHPKAHEQYF. The DNA for the CDR3 is TGTGCCAGCAGCTATCACCCCAAAGCCCACGAGCAGTACTTC.

The chain employs TRBV11-2 and TRBJ1-2, with 9 bases lining up with TRBD1. The CDR3 is 13 residues long. CDR1 and CDR2 (germline): SGHAT, FQNNGV. The trim removed 5 bases at V and 8 bases at J, leaving 6 bases unmatched. CDR3 nucleotide sequence: TGTGCCAGCAGCCCGGGGACAGGGAAGGGCTACACCTTC. Protein: CASSPGTGKGYTF.

This clone was observed a single time. The chain combines TRBV30 with TRBJ1-4; 7 bases are shared with TRBD1. Germline CDR1 GTSNPN, CDR2 SVGIG (reference sequence). The CDR3 runs 16 residues. With V trimmed by 3 bases and J by 0 bases, 7 bases remained unmatched. In DNA, the CDR3 is TGTGCCTGGAGCCTACAGGGGTTTGCAACTAATGAAAAACTGTTTTTT. Its translation: CAWSLQGFATNEKLFF.

The rearrangement joins TRBV6-4 to TRBJ2-7, with unresolved D. Germline V gene sequence: CDR1 MRHNA, CDR2 SNTAGT. The germline V and J ends were trimmed by 2 bases and 0 bases, with 11 bases remaining between them. This CDR3 is built from 15 residues. CDR3: CASSDGHPRSYEQYF. The CDR3 DNA reads as TGTGCCAGCAGTGACGGGCATCCTCGCTCCTACGAGCAGTACTTC.

This sequence joins TRBV6-1 and TRBJ2-5; 9 nucleotides match TRBD1. CDR3 size: 14 residues. Germline V CDR1 and CDR2: MNHNS, SASEGT. The V segment lost 6 bases and the J segment 5 bases; nucleotides outside the gene matches: 7. The CDR3 is CASSYRGRRETQYF. CDR3 DNA: TGTGCCAGCAGCTACAGGGGGCGCCGGGAGACCCAGTACTTC.

V gene TRBV4-1 combines with J gene TRBJ1-1, with D tentatively TRBD1 (6 bases). The CDR3 loop spans 15 amino acids. From germline, CDR1 is MGHRA and CDR2 YSYEKL. V shed 1 base and J shed 11 bases, with 20 bases lying between them. The CDR3 sequence is CASSQGRRQASQAFF. CDR3 sequence (DNA): TGCGCCAGCAGCCAAGGGCGTAGACAGGCTTCGCAGGCTTTCTTT.

This chain links TRBV5-1 with TRBJ2-4; a weak D match, TRBD2 (5 bases). V lost 4 bases to trimming and J lost 1 base, with 15 bases between them. CDR1 is SGHRS and CDR2 is YFSETQ in the germline V gene. The CDR3 runs 16 residues. CDR3 nucleotide sequence: TGCGCCAGCAGCATGGACTGGCCGGGGGCCAAAAACATTCAGTACTTC. Translation gives CASSMDWPGAKNIQYF.

This clone is a singleton in its sample. V is TRBV6-1 and J is TRBJ2-7, with D possibly matching TRBD2 (5 bases). V lost 5 bases and J 4 bases, leaving 15 bases between the germline ends. From germline, CDR1 is MNHNS and CDR2 SASEGT. There are 14 residues in the CDR3. The CDR3 is CASSMNGEGYEQYF. In nucleotides, the CDR3 is TGTGCCAGCAGTATGAATGGAGAGGGATACGAGCAGTACTTC.

V gene TRBV7-2 combines with J gene TRBJ2-7, with 8 bases fitting TRBD1. The V segment lost 4 bases and the J segment 7 bases; nucleotides outside the gene matches: 12. The CDR3 runs to 15 residues. Germline values: CDR1 SGHTA, CDR2 FQGNSA. The CDR3 loop is CASSSYSGTGGEQYF. CDR3 nucleotides: TGTGCCAGCAGCTCATATTCCGGGACAGGAGGGGAGCAGTACTTC.

This chain joins TRBV6-5 and TRBJ2-7; tentatively, D is TRBD2 (7 bases). Germline lookup yields CDR1 MNHEY and CDR2 SVGAGI. This CDR3 spans 15 amino acids. V was trimmed by 8 bases and J by 7 bases, leaving 24 bases between them. Written as DNA, the CDR3 is TGTGCCAGCCGTGGACCCGGGACGGGGGGACAAGAGCAGTACTTC. Translation gives CASRGPGTGGQEQYF.

The rearrangement uses TRBV6-6 and TRBJ1-6; TRBD1 is a possible D gene (6 bases). The CDR3 loop spans 13 amino acids. The germline CDR1 and CDR2 sequences are MNHNY and SVGAGI (reference sequence). V was shortened by 8 bases and J by 7 bases, with 12 bases between the two germline ends. This chain's CDR3 is CASYREVNSPLHF. Written as DNA, the CDR3 is TGTGCCAGCTACAGGGAAGTAAATTCACCCCTCCACTTT.

The V gene is TRBV2, the J gene TRBJ2-6; 8 nucleotides match TRBD1. The V and J ends lost 5 bases and 1 base, in that order; junction bases with no gene match: 10. This CDR3 has 18 residues. The germline V gene has CDR1 SNHLY and CDR2 FYNNEI. The CDR3 DNA is TGTGCCAGCAGTTTGGTACGGGACAGGTATTCTGGGGCCAACGTCCTGACTTTC. Protein sequence: CASSLVRDRYSGANVLTF.